One sample yielded the 20 T cell receptor beta chains listed below, sequenced in a study of type 1 regulatory T cells. General study findings and limits: Type 1 regulatory T cells had a more restricted TCR repertoire than non-type 1 regulatory T cells.

Which antigens these TCRs recognize remains unknown. In TCRdb, the reads were re-called with MiXCR into one record per CDR3 protein. The table has tens of thousands of distinct CDR3 sequences, under 25% seen once. The sequencing input was cultured type 1 regulatory T (Tr1) cells, either the whole culture or a sorted fraction (not recorded which). These receptors were taken from a human donor in good health.

Only a few counts were recorded for this clonotype. This chain uses TRBV9 with TRBJ2-3; D remains ambiguous. This CDR3 has 15 amino acids. V lost 3 bases and J 2 bases, leaving 13 bases between the germline ends. Germline assignment: CDR1 SGDLS and CDR2 YYNGEE. CDR3 sequence: CASSASLAATDTQYF. For the CDR3, the DNA is TGTGCCAGCAGCGCATCTTTGGCGGCCACAGATACGCAGTATTTT.

This clonotype was counted many times. V gene TRBV9 combines with J gene TRBJ1-6; 7 nucleotides line up with TRBD1. This CDR3 contains 15 residues. Losses at the gene ends were 3 bases for V and 12 bases for J; bases not matched to a gene: 12. Germline loops: CDR1 SGDLS, CDR2 YYNGEE. The CDR3 sequence is CASSAQGDGAGPLHF. The CDR3 DNA reads TGTGCCAGCAGCGCCCAGGGGGACGGGGCGGGACCCCTCCACTTT.

This clonotype has more than one count but fewer than ten. The rearrangement uses TRBV15 and TRBJ2-7; TRBD1 agrees at 8 bases. CDR1 and CDR2 from the germline V gene are LNHNV and YYDKDF (reference sequence). This CDR3 has 14 residues. The J segment lost 1 base and the V segment lost 3 bases, leaving 2 bases of the junction unmatched. The CDR3, as DNA: TGTGCCACCAGCAGCCGGGACAGGTCCTACGAGCAGTACTTC. Translated: CATSSRDRSYEQYF.

The sample holds a few counts of this clonotype. V usage is TRBV7-6 and J usage is TRBJ2-7; weak D call: TRBD1 (6 bases). Trimming pared 0 bases from V and 0 bases from J, leaving 6 bases between. CDR3 length: 14 residues. Germline loops: CDR1 SGHVS, CDR2 FNYEAQ. The CDR3 spells CASSLADSSYEQYF. The CDR3 region has the DNA TGTGCCAGCAGCTTAGCGGACAGCTCCTACGAGCAGTACTTC.

This clonotype has more than one count but fewer than ten. The chain couples TRBV20-1 to TRBJ1-3, with unresolved D. The CDR3 totals 12 residues. Germline V lookup: CDR1 DFQATT, CDR2 SNEGSKA (reference sequence). Trimming took off 6 bases at V and 2 bases at J, with 8 bases between the two ends. The CDR3 DNA sequence: TGCAGTGCCCCCGGGACTGGAAACACCATATATTTT. It encodes CSAPGTGNTIYF.

The chain employs TRBV29-1 and TRBJ1-1; D call uncertain. Germline CDR1 SQVTM, CDR2 ANQGSEA. This CDR3 is 12 amino acids long. The V end lost 4 bases, the J end lost 1 base, and 7 bases lay between the germline ends. The CDR3 DNA reads TGCAGCGTTGTACAGCAGAACACTGAAGCTTTCTTT. Translating gives CSVVQQNTEAFF.

The gene calls are TRBV20-1 and TRBJ2-3; 11 positions agree with TRBD2. CDR3 size: 14 residues. Trimming took 6 bases from V and 6 from J; bases not matched to a gene: 8. Germline values: CDR1 DFQATT, CDR2 SNEGSKA (reference sequence). This CDR3 reads CSAPGTSGTDTQYF. The DNA for the CDR3 is TGCAGTGCGCCCGGGACTAGCGGAACGGATACGCAGTATTTT.

The chain carries TRBV6-5 and TRBJ2-1, with D maybe TRBD1 (7 bases). This CDR3 contains 17 residues. Trimming pared 6 bases from V and 7 bases from J, leaving 25 bases between. The germline V gene has CDR1 MNHEY and CDR2 SVGAGI. The CDR3 sequence is CASRAPVGLLQGNEQFF. For the CDR3, the DNA is TGTGCCAGCAGGGCGCCGGTGGGACTCTTACAGGGGAATGAGCAGTTCTTC.

This clonotype was seen only a few times. V usage is TRBV20-1 and J usage is TRBJ2-3; 10 positions match TRBD2. This CDR3 contains 14 residues. The germline gives CDR1 DFQATT, CDR2 SNEGSKA (reference sequence). J gave up 3 bases and V 3 bases, and 3 bases lay outside the gene matches. DNA of the CDR3: TGCAGTGCTAGCTTACTAGCGGGAACAGATACGCAGTATTTT. Translated: CSASLLAGTDTQYF.

The table lists this clonotype with a few counts. J is TRBJ1-1 and V is TRBV28, with D unresolved. Germline CDR1 MDHEN, CDR2 SYDVKM. Trimming took off 2 bases at V and 3 bases at J, with 13 bases between the two ends. This CDR3 comprises 15 residues. DNA of the CDR3: TGTGCCAGCAGTTTAGGGTTGCGTCACCACACTGAAGCTTTCTTT. Translating it yields CASSLGLRHHTEAFF.

There are a few counts of this clonotype. The chain couples TRBV5-1 to TRBJ2-2, with D unresolved. Trimming cost V 0 bases and J 5 bases, with 5 bases left between them. CDR1 SGHRS and CDR2 YFSETQ come from the germline V gene. The CDR3 has 13 amino acids. The CDR3 region is CASSLEVTGELFF. DNA for the CDR3: TGCGCCAGCAGCTTGGAAGTGACCGGGGAGCTGTTTTTT. Full variable domain (rest looked up from reference TRBV5-1 and TRBJ2-2): KAGVTQTPRYLIKTRGQQVTLSCSPISGHRSVSWYQQTPGQGLQFLFEYFSETQRNKGNFPGRFSGRQFSNSRSEMNVSTLELGDSALYLCASSLEVTGELFFGEGSRLTVL.

Turning to this clonotype: One end of the junction varies from germline; a read error may be responsible. J is TRBJ1-5 and V is TRBV12-3 or TRBV12-4; D gene ambiguous. This CDR3 region has 14 residues. The CDR3 loop is CVSSLVRTNQPQHF. The CDR3 DNA follows: TGTGTCAGCAGTTTAGTCAGGACCAATCAGCCCCAGCATTTT.

V is TRBV7-3 and J is TRBJ2-2; D is undetermined. This CDR3 is 13 amino acids long. Germline CDR1 is SGHTA and CDR2 is FQGTGA. Trimming cost V 9 bases and J 7 bases, with 15 bases left between them. The CDR3 DNA follows: TGTGCCAGTTCGGTGCTATCCGACGGGGAGCTGTTTTTT. Its protein is CASSVLSDGELFF.

This chain uses TRBV9 with TRBJ2-5, with TRBD2 matching 10 bases. Trimming removed 4 bases from V and 4 bases from J; junction bases left unmatched: 7. Germline-derived CDR1 and CDR2 are SGDLS and YYNGEE. This CDR3 has 15 amino acids. The chain's CDR3 is CASSPRTSGSETQYF. CDR3 nucleotides: TGTGCCAGCAGCCCTAGGACTAGCGGCTCAGAGACCCAGTACTTC.

This clonotype was observed a few times. This chain connects TRBV5-1 to TRBJ2-7; 8 positions agree with TRBD2. CDR1 is SGHRS, CDR2 YFSETQ, per germline. CDR3 length: 16 amino acids. Losses at the gene ends were 1 base for V and 3 bases for J; bases not matched to a gene: 9. CDR3 amino acids: CASSLLEAGENYEQYF. The CDR3 region has the DNA TGCGCCAGCAGCTTGTTAGAAGCGGGAGAGAACTACGAGCAGTACTTC. Based on the CDR3 plus reference TRBV5-1 and TRBJ2-7, the full variable domain is KAGVTQTPRYLIKTRGQQVTLSCSPISGHRSVSWYQQTPGQGLQFLFEYFSETQRNKGNFPGRFSGRQFSNSRSEMNVSTLELGDSALYLCASSLLEAGENYEQYFGPGTRLTVT.

This clonotype was recorded a few times. The chain has TRBV20-1 and TRBJ1-1; D is possibly TRBD1 (5 bases). Trimming cost V 5 bases and J 11 bases, with 12 bases left between them. The CDR3 is 10 residues long. Germline lookup yields CDR1 DFQATT and CDR2 SNEGSKA (reference sequence). CDR3 in amino acids: CSAPQGRAFF. Here the CDR3 DNA reads TGCAGTGCTCCCCAGGGACGGGCTTTCTTT.

The V call is TRBV18, the J call TRBJ2-1; D tentatively fits TRBD1 or TRBD2 (5 bases each). The CDR3 loop spans 13 amino acids. Trimming removed 5 bases from V and 10 bases from J, with 15 bases in between. Germline V gene data show CDR1 as KGHSH and CDR2 as LQKENI. The CDR3 here is CASSSSRDLEQFF. Written as DNA, the CDR3 is TGTGCCAGCTCATCAAGCCGGGACCTAGAGCAGTTCTTC.

The chain uses TRBV6-5 and TRBJ2-4; 8 nucleotides match TRBD1. Germline lookup yields CDR1 MNHEY and CDR2 SVGAGI. CDR3 size: 16 residues. J gave up 3 bases and V 5 bases, and 9 bases lay outside the gene matches. The CDR3 coding sequence is TGTGCCAGCAGTGAACTCCCAGGGGGCGGCAAAAACATTCAGTACTTC. Amino acids: CASSELPGGGKNIQYF.

There are many counts of this clonotype. The V and J genes are TRBV20-1 and TRBJ2-6; TRBD1 aligns across 7 bases. The V and J ends lost 5 bases and 1 base, in that order; junction bases with no gene match: 2. Germline V gene lookup returns CDR1 DFQATT and CDR2 SNEGSKA (reference sequence). The CDR3 loop spans 14 amino acids. The CDR3 bases are TGCAGTGCTGACAGGGCTTCTGGGGCCAACGTCCTGACTTTC. The encoded protein is CSADRASGANVLTF.

The CDR3 DNA follows: TGTGCCAGCAGCGTTGGGGCGGGAGAGGCCACAGATACGCAGTATTTT. Its protein is CASSVGAGEATDTQYF. V usage is TRBV7-8 and J usage is TRBJ2-3; 7 nucleotides agree with TRBD2. Per the germline V gene, CDR1 is SGHVS and CDR2 is FQNEAQ. CDR3 length: 16 amino acids. Trimming cost V 5 bases and J 2 bases; bases outside gene matches: 10.